These 7 T cell receptor beta chains came from one sample sequenced in a study of blood T cell repertoires in COVID-19. The protocol was immunoSEQ multiplex PCR, while the TCRdb copy is restricted to in-frame clones and leaves out a portion. This sample carries around 370,000 clones, about nine tenths of them seen once, and the ten largest clones take 6% to 8%. Specimen: peripheral blood. The receptors were gathered from a woman between 65 and 79 years old with COVID-19, enrolled during active disease.

The chain carries TRBV9 and TRBJ1-1; possibly TRBD1 for D (6 bases). Looked up from germline, CDR1 is SGDLS and CDR2 is YYNGEE. This CDR3 is 15 amino acids long. The V end was cut by 6 bases, the J end by 0 bases, with 15 bases between. The CDR3 DNA reads as TGTGCCAGCACCCCGGCGGGGGGCATGAACACTGAAGCTTTCTTT. This translates into CASTPAGGMNTEAFF.

This clone has a handful of counts. This chain links TRBV11-2 with TRBJ1-1; maybe TRBD1 (6 bases). The CDR3 contains 14 residues. CDR1 is SGHAT, CDR2 FQNNGV, per germline. Trimming took off 3 bases at V and 1 base at J, with 9 bases between the two ends. DNA of the CDR3: TGTGCCAGCAGCTTTGGCAGGGGGAACACTGAAGCTTTCTTT. Protein product: CASSFGRGNTEAFF.

The table lists this clone with a count of one. The rearrangement links TRBV3-1 (or the pseudogene TRBV3-2) to TRBJ2-7; D gene ambiguous. The germline V gene encodes CDR1 LGHDT and CDR2 YNNKEL (reference sequence). The CDR3 length is 16 residues. V lost 1 base, J lost 0 bases, and 13 bases lay in between. In DNA, the CDR3 is TGTGCCAGCAGCCAAGGCGGATCGGTCGGCTCCTACGAGCAGTACTTC. It codes for CASSQGGSVGSYEQYF.

The chain employs TRBV25-1 and TRBJ1-1, with 9 positions matching TRBD1. V trimming: 11 bases; J trimming: 11 bases; junction bases outside the gene matches: 12. The CDR3 extends over 12 amino acids. Germline V gene data show CDR1 as MGHDK and CDR2 as SYGVNS. CDR3 region: CARTGATLGAFF. DNA for the CDR3: TGTGCCCGGACAGGGGCCACTTTGGGGGCTTTCTTT.

This clone was found once. The chain uses TRBV24-1 and TRBJ1-5, with no clear D. This CDR3 region has 14 residues. Trimming shortened V by 5 bases and J by 0 bases, and 7 bases separated the two germline ends. Germline V lookup: CDR1 KGHDR, CDR2 SFDVKD. CDR3: CATSVPGSNQPQHF. CDR3 DNA: TGTGCCACCAGTGTACCCGGTAGCAATCAGCCCCAGCATTTT.

The chain uses TRBV18 and TRBJ1-2, with D perhaps matching TRBD1 (5 bases). This CDR3 spans 18 amino acids. With 1 base removed from V and 1 base from J, the gap between germline ends came to 19 bases. Germline V CDR1 and CDR2: KGHSH, LQKENI. The CDR3 reads CASSPLMFSQGLNYGYTF. In nucleotides, the CDR3 is TGTGCCAGCTCACCACTAATGTTCTCTCAGGGACTTAACTATGGCTACACCTTC.

This chain connects TRBV6-5 to TRBJ1-5; D perhaps matches TRBD1 (5 bases). Trimming took off 2 bases at V and 1 base at J, with 9 bases between the two ends. This CDR3 is built from 15 residues. The germline V gene has CDR1 MNHEY and CDR2 SVGAGI. The CDR3: CASSYGGSSNQPQHF. CDR3 nucleotide sequence: TGTGCCAGCAGTTACGGGGGGTCGAGCAATCAGCCCCAGCATTTT.